Below, 3 T cell receptor beta chains from the same sample are listed, as sequenced in a study of OX40 agonist ivuxolimab in advanced cancers. TCRdb's copy holds only in-frame clones and misses some; the assay was immunoSEQ multiplex PCR. This sample has about 45,000 clones, with 70% to 90% found just once. Material: CD4+ or CD8+ T cells sorted from blood, obtained in a trial of the OX40 agonist ivuxolimab. The origin of the receptors is an adult with an advanced solid tumor such as melanoma, head and neck, liver or kidney cancer.

The J gene is TRBJ2-1, the V gene TRBV20-1; D might be TRBD1 (7 bases). The germline V gene encodes CDR1 DFQATT and CDR2 SNEGSKA (reference sequence). The CDR3 has 11 residues. The DNA of the CDR3 is TGCAGGGCGGGACAGCACAATGAGCAGTTCTTC. Protein sequence: CRAGQHNEQFF.

This chain joins TRBV2 and TRBJ1-2; D is perhaps TRBD1 (6 bases). V shed 6 bases and J shed 4 bases, with 21 bases lying between them. The CDR3 covers 16 residues. Germline values: CDR1 SNHLY, CDR2 FYNNEI. As DNA, the CDR3 is TGTGCCAGCAGCCCGTCCCCCCCACAGGGTTCCTATGGCTACACCTTC. Translating gives CASSPSPPQGSYGYTF.

This clone was counted a single time. This chain links TRBV4-2 with TRBJ1-1; 8 bases agree with TRBD1. This CDR3 contains 14 residues. The J segment lost 1 base and the V segment lost 7 bases, leaving 5 bases of the junction unmatched. Germline V gene lookup returns CDR1 LGHNA and CDR2 YNFKEQ. CDR3 DNA: TGTGCCAGCACCCCGGACAGGGCGAACACTGAAGCTTTCTTT. Translating it yields CASTPDRANTEAFF.